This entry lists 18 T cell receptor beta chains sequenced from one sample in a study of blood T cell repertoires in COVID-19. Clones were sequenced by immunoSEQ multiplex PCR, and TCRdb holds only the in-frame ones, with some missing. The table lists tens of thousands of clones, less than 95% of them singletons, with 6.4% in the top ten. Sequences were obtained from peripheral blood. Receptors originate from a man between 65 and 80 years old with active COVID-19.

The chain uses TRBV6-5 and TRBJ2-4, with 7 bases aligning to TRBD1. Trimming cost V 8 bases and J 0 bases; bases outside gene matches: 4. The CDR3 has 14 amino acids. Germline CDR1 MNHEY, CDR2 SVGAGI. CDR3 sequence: CASGQVLAKNIQYF. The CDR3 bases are TGTGCCAGCGGACAGGTCTTAGCCAAAAACATTCAGTACTTC.

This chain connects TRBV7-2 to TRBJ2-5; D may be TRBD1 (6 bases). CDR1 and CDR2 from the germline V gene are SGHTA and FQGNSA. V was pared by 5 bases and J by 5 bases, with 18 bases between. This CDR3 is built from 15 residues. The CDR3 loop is CASSHVRGMGETQYF. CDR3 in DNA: TGTGCCAGCAGCCACGTGAGGGGGATGGGGGAGACCCAGTACTTC. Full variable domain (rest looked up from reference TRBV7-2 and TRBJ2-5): GAGVSQSPSNKVTEKGKDVELRCDPISGHTALYWYRQSLGQGLEFLIYFQGNSAPDKSGLPSDRFSAERTGGSVSTLTIQRTQQEDSAVYLCASSHVRGMGETQYFGPGTRLLVL.

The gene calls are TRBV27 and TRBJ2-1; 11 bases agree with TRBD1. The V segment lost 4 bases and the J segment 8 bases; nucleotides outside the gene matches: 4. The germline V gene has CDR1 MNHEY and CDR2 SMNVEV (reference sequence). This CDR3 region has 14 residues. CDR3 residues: CASSSWDRGDEQFF. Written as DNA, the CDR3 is TGTGCCAGCAGTTCATGGGACAGGGGGGATGAGCAGTTCTTC.

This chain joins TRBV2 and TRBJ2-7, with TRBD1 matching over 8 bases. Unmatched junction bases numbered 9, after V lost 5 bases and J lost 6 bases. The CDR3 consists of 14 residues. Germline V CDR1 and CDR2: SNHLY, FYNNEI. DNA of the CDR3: TGTGCCAGCAGTTTCCAGGGGGCAACTATCGAGCAGTACTTC. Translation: CASSFQGATIEQYF.

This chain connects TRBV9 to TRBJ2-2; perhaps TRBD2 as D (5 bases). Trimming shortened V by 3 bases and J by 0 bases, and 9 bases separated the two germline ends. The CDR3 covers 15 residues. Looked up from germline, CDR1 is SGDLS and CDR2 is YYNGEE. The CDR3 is CASSATGANTGELFF. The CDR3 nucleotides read TGTGCCAGCAGCGCCACCGGGGCGAACACCGGGGAGCTGTTTTTT.

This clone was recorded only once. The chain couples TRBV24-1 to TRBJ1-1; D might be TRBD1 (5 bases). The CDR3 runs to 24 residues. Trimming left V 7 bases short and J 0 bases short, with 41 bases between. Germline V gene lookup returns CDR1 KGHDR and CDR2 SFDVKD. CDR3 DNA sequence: TGTGCCACCAGGATTAAACCACCGTCGGGCCAGGGATACTTTCCTACTCCCATGAACACTGAAGCTTTCTTT. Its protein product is CATRIKPPSGQGYFPTPMNTEAFF.

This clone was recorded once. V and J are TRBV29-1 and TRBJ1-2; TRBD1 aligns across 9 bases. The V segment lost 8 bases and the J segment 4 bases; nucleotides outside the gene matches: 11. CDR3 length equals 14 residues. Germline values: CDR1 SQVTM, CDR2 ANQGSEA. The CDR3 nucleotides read TGCAGCACCTCACCCGGGACAGGGCCCTATGGCTACACCTTC. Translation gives CSTSPGTGPYGYTF.

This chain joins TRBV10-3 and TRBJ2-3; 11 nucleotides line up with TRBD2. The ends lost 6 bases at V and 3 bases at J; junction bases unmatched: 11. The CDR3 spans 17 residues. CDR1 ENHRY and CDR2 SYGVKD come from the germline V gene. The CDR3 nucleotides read TGTGCCATCAGCCCAAACCTAGCGGGGGGCACTACAGATACGCAGTATTTT. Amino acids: CAISPNLAGGTTDTQYF.

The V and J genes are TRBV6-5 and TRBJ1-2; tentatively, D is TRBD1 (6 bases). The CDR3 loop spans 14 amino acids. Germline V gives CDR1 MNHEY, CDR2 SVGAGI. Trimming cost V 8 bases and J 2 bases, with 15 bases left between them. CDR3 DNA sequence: TGTGCCAGCTTTGAACAGGGTAACAACTATGGCTACACCTTC. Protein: CASFEQGNNYGYTF.

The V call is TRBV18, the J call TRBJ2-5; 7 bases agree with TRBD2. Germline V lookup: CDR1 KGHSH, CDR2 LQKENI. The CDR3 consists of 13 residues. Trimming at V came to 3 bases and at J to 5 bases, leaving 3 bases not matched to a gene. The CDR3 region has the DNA TGTGCCAGCTCACCGCGGCGGGAGGAGACCCAGTACTTC. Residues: CASSPRREETQYF.

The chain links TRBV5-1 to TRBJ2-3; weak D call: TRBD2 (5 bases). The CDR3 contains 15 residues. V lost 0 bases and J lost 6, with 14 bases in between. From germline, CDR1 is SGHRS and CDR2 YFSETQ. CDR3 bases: TGCGCCAGCAGCTTGGAGGGCATAATAGCGGATACGCAGTATTTT. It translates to CASSLEGIIADTQYF. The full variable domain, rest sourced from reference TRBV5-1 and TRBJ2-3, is KAGVTQTPRYLIKTRGQQVTLSCSPISGHRSVSWYQQTPGQGLQFLFEYFSETQRNKGNFPGRFSGRQFSNSRSEMNVSTLELGDSALYLCASSLEGIIADTQYFGPGTRLTVL.

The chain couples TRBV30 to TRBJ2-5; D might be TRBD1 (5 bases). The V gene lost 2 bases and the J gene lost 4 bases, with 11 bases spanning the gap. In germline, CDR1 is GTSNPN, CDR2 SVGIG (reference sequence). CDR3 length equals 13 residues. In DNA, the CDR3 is TGTGCCTGGAGTCGCCACCAGGGAGAGACCCAGTACTTC. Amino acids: CAWSRHQGETQYF.

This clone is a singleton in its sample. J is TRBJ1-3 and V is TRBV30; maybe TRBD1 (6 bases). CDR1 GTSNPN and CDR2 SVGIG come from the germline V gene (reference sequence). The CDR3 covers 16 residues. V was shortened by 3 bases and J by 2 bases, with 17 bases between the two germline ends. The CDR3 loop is CAWSGRQGNPGNTIYF. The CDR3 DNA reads TGTGCCTGGAGCGGTCGGCAGGGGAACCCTGGAAACACCATATATTTT.

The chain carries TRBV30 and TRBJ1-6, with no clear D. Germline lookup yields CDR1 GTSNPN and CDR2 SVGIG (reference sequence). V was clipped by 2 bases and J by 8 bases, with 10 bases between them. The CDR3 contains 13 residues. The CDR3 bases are TGTGCCTGGAGTTCAACTAGGGATTCACCCCTCCACTTT. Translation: CAWSSTRDSPLHF.

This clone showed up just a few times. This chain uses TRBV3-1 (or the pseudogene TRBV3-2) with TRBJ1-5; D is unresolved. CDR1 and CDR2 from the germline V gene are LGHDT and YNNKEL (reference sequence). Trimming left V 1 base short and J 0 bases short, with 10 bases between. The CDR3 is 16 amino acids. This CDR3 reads CASSQGQWYSNQPQHF. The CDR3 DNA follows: TGTGCCAGCAGCCAAGGGCAGTGGTATAGCAATCAGCCCCAGCATTTT.

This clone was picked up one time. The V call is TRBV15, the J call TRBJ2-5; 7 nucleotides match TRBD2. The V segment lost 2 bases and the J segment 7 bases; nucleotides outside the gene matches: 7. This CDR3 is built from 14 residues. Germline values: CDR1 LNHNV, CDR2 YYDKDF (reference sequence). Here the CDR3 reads CATSRREGPGTQYF. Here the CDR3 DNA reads TGTGCCACCAGCAGAAGGGAGGGACCCGGGACCCAGTACTTC.

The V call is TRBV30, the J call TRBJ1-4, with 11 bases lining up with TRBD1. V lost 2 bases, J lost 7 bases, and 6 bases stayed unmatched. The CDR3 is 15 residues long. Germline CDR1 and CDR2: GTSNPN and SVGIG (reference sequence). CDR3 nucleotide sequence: TGTGCCTGGAGTTTCTCCGGGACAGGGGGTGAAAAACTGTTTTTT. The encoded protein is CAWSFSGTGGEKLFF.

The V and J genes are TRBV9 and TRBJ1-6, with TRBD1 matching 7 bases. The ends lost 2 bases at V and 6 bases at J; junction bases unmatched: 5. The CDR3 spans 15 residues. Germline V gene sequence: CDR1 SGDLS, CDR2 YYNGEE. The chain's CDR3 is CASSVEQGSNSPLHF. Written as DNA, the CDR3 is TGTGCCAGCAGCGTTGAACAGGGGTCTAATTCACCCCTCCACTTT.